The 27 T cell receptor beta chains below were found in one sample sequenced in a study of blood T cells in healthy people across ages. A second about 7 to 11 cycle PCR used barcoded and J-beta primers. MiXCR, applied by TCRdb to the 5' RACE reads, yields one record per CDR3 protein. The sample records around 700,000 distinct CDR3 sequences, roughly 25% being singletons. The sample was also reused in another study, on T cells of mothers and their children.

The sample taken for sequencing was blood. The receptor source for this set is a boy aged 5 to 17 in good health.

The chain employs TRBV3-1 and TRBJ2-1, with D perhaps assigned TRBD1 or TRBD2 (6 bases each). CDR3 length: 13 amino acids. CDR1 and CDR2 from the germline V gene are LGHDT and YNNKEL (reference sequence). V was trimmed by 6 bases and J by 8 bases, leaving 14 bases between them. The DNA for the CDR3 is TGTGCCAGCAGTCGGGGGCTAATGGATGAGCAGTTCTTC. Protein: CASSRGLMDEQFF.

Only a few counts were recorded for this clonotype. The chain has TRBV4-1 and TRBJ2-1, with a weak D call TRBD2 (6 bases). The CDR3 is made up of 13 amino acids. CDR1 and CDR2 (germline): MGHRA, YSYEKL. The ends were cut back, 1 base at V and 8 bases at J, with 9 bases in the middle. DNA for the CDR3: TGCGCCAGCAGCCAAGTGCCGGGGGATGAGCAGTTCTTC. It specifies CASSQVPGDEQFF.

J is TRBJ2-5 and V is TRBV5-1; 7 bases match TRBD1. TRBJ2-7 matches the DNA end more closely, so the J call is doubtful. The CDR3 loop spans 14 amino acids. Germline CDR1 SGHRS, CDR2 YFSETQ. The CDR3 nucleotides are TGCGCCAGCAGACATCGGGACAGCTCCTACGAGCAGTACTTC. This gives the protein CASRHRDSSYEQYF.

This clonotype has just a few counts. The genes are TRBV5-1 and TRBJ1-1, with D perhaps matching TRBD1 (6 bases). The CDR3 is 17 amino acids. CDR1 and CDR2 from the germline V gene are SGHRS and YFSETQ. Trimming left V 3 bases short and J 4 bases short, with 22 bases between. The CDR3 here is CASSSTQGTPMGTEAFF. CDR3 coding DNA: TGCGCCAGCAGCTCGACTCAGGGGACCCCTATGGGCACTGAAGCTTTCTTT.

This sequence joins TRBV28 and TRBJ2-5, with D perhaps matching TRBD1 or TRBD2 (5 bases each). The end of the DNA aligns better with TRBJ2-1, so the J call may be wrong. Germline CDR1 MDHEN, CDR2 SYDVKM. This CDR3 is 12 amino acids long. The CDR3 spells CASSPGPSEQFF. The CDR3 DNA sequence: TGTGCCAGCAGCCCGGGACCAAGCGAGCAGTTCTTC.

This chain connects TRBV6-2 or TRBV6-3 to TRBJ2-5, with 13 bases fitting TRBD2. The DNA end favors TRBJ2-1, so the J call may be wrong. This CDR3 is 17 amino acids long. Germline assignment: CDR1 MNHEY and CDR2 SVGEGT. This CDR3 is CASSPGLAGELYNEQFF. The CDR3 region has the DNA TGTGCCAGCAGCCCCGGACTAGCGGGAGAATTGTACAATGAGCAGTTCTTC.

This chain connects TRBV28 to TRBJ2-2; TRBD1 matches 9 bases. The CDR3 contains 18 residues. With 5 bases clipped from V and 5 bases from J, the junction kept 15 bases outside the gene matches. Germline V gene lookup returns CDR1 MDHEN and CDR2 SYDVKM. CDR3 region: CASSPSPGQGGRTGELFF. In DNA form, the CDR3 reads TGTGCCAGCAGTCCATCCCCGGGACAGGGAGGGCGGACCGGGGAGCTGTTTTTT.

The chain carries TRBV9 and TRBJ2-1; D perhaps matches TRBD2 (9 bases). Trimming shortened V by 4 bases and J by 9 bases, and 29 bases separated the two germline ends. CDR3 length equals 18 residues. Germline CDR1 and CDR2: SGDLS and YYNGEE. In DNA, the CDR3 is TGTGCCAGCAGCCCAGTGACAGGGGTAAGGACTAGCGTGGCTGAGCAGTTCTTC. Amino acid sequence: CASSPVTGVRTSVAEQFF.

The chain carries TRBV6-5 and TRBJ1-2, with 7 positions matching TRBD1. The CDR3 is 15 amino acids. V shed 2 bases and J 0 bases; nucleotides not matched to a gene: 3. Looked up from germline, CDR1 is MNHEY and CDR2 is SVGAGI. This CDR3 reads CASSYGTGANYGYTF. For the CDR3, the DNA is TGTGCCAGCAGTTACGGTACAGGGGCTAACTATGGCTACACCTTC.

The gene calls are TRBV5-1 and TRBJ2-5, with 14 bases matching TRBD2. Looked up from germline, CDR1 is SGHRS and CDR2 is YFSETQ. The CDR3 is made up of 16 amino acids. The junction had 6 bases not matched to a gene; V was cut back by 4 bases and J by 4 bases. CDR3 coding DNA: TGCGCCAGCAGCCCACCGGGACTAGCGGGAGTAGAGACCCAGTACTTC. Protein: CASSPPGLAGVETQYF.

The chain has TRBV5-1 and TRBJ2-5; D possibly corresponds to TRBD1 (6 bases). There are 15 residues in the CDR3. The V gene lost 0 bases and the J gene lost 1 base, with 10 bases spanning the gap. Looked up from germline, CDR1 is SGHRS and CDR2 is YFSETQ. This chain's CDR3 is CASSLVGTLQETQYF. DNA for the CDR3: TGCGCCAGCAGCTTGGTCGGGACACTCCAAGAGACCCAGTACTTC.

This clonotype showed up just once. This chain uses TRBV20-1 with TRBJ2-1; D not certain. V was cut by 1 base and J by 10 bases, with 8 bases left in between. CDR1 DFQATT and CDR2 SNEGSKA come from the germline V gene (reference sequence). The CDR3 covers 11 residues. The CDR3 here is CSARGKVEQFF. In DNA, the CDR3 is TGCAGTGCTAGAGGGAAGGTGGAGCAGTTCTTC.

This clonotype was observed a handful of times. V and J are TRBV7-9 and TRBJ1-4; weak D call: TRBD1 (6 bases). The CDR3 loop spans 16 amino acids. Germline-derived CDR1 and CDR2 are SEHNR and FQNEAQ (reference sequence). The V end was cut by 4 bases, the J end by 4 bases, with 16 bases between. CDR3 loop: CASSSPNREFNEKLFF. CDR3 DNA sequence: TGTGCCAGCAGCTCCCCGAACAGGGAGTTTAATGAAAAACTGTTTTTT.

This clonotype was recorded a few times. J is TRBJ2-5 and V is TRBV7-9; D might be TRBD1 or TRBD2, each matching 5 bases. The DNA end lines up better with TRBJ2-7; the J call may be wrong. Germline-derived CDR1 and CDR2 are SEHNR and FQNEAQ (reference sequence). The length of the CDR3 is 16 residues. The CDR3 loop is CASSLGTWDPSYEQYF. The CDR3 nucleotides read TGTGCCAGCAGCTTAGGGACGTGGGACCCTTCCTACGAGCAGTACTTC.

This rearrangement joins TRBV9 to TRBJ2-1; 8 bases map to TRBD2. The germline gives CDR1 SGDLS, CDR2 YYNGEE. The CDR3 spans 17 residues. V was clipped by 0 bases and J by 8 bases; unmatched bases: 13. The CDR3 region is CASSVGTRATGGDEQFF. The CDR3 bases are TGTGCCAGCAGCGTAGGGACTAGGGCTACGGGAGGGGATGAGCAGTTCTTC.

For the CDR3, the DNA is TGCAGCGTTGAACTAGCGGGATCATACCAAGAGACCCAGTACTTC. Translating it yields CSVELAGSYQETQYF. This chain connects TRBV29-1 to TRBJ2-5; TRBD2 aligns across 9 bases. CDR3 length equals 15 residues. Germline V gene sequence: CDR1 SQVTM, CDR2 ANQGSEA. V dropped 2 bases and J dropped 0; count of bases not matched to a gene: 4.

This clonotype was picked up a small number of times. DNA of the CDR3: TGCAGCGTGAGCATGGGGGTGGTGACTGAAGCTTTCTTT. It translates to CSVSMGVVTEAFF. The V and J genes are TRBV29-1 and TRBJ1-1, with D possibly TRBD1 on 5 matching bases. CDR3 size: 13 residues. CDR1 and CDR2 (germline): SQVTM, ANQGSEA. Trimming removed 6 bases from V and 5 bases from J, with 16 bases in between.

The chain carries TRBV6-6 and TRBJ2-7, with D perhaps TRBD1 (7 bases). Germline CDR1 is MNHNY and CDR2 is SVGAGI (reference sequence). There are 14 residues in the CDR3. Trimming took off 0 bases at V and 6 bases at J, with 12 bases between the two ends. The CDR3 DNA is TGTGCCAGCAGTTACTCGTTTCAGGGGGGCGAGCAGTACTTC. It is translated as CASSYSFQGGEQYF.

The genes are TRBV20-1 and TRBJ2-5; D possibly uses TRBD1 or TRBD2 (5 bases each). Per the germline V gene, CDR1 is DFQATT and CDR2 is SNEGSKA (reference sequence). The ends were cut back, 6 bases at V and 6 bases at J, with 23 bases in the middle. The CDR3 sequence is 15 residues long. In nucleotides, the CDR3 is TGCAGTGCAGCCAGCCCGGGACCAACCATAAAGACCCAGTACTTC. Its translation is CSAASPGPTIKTQYF.

V gene TRBV7-2 combines with J gene TRBJ2-1; tentatively, D is TRBD2 (6 bases). The CDR3 contains 13 residues. The germline V gene has CDR1 SGHTA and CDR2 FQGNSA. The V end lost 5 bases, the J end lost 8 bases, and 13 bases lay between the germline ends. The DNA for the CDR3 is TGTGCCAGCAGCCTGACTAGTCTCCATGAGCAGTTCTTC. It encodes CASSLTSLHEQFF.

A few counts support this clonotype. The V gene is TRBV5-6, the J gene TRBJ2-2; 8 bases match TRBD2. Germline CDR1 and CDR2: SGHDT and YYEEEE. This CDR3 contains 15 residues. The V and J ends lost 4 bases and 6 bases, in that order; junction bases with no gene match: 8. The CDR3 nucleotides read TGTGCCAGCAGCCACGGGACTAGTGGGGCCGGGGAGCTGTTTTTT. It codes for CASSHGTSGAGELFF.

The V gene is TRBV29-1, the J gene TRBJ2-5; 8 nucleotides agree with TRBD1. The V segment lost 3 bases and the J segment 5 bases; nucleotides outside the gene matches: 8. CDR3 length: 14 residues. Germline CDR1 SQVTM, CDR2 ANQGSEA. The CDR3 DNA reads as TGCAGCGTTGACCGACAGGGGAGTTTGGAGACCCAGTACTTC. It codes for CSVDRQGSLETQYF. The variable domain in full, completed from reference TRBV29-1 and TRBJ2-5, reads SAVISQKPSRDICQRGTSLTIQCQVDSQVTMMFWYRQQPGQSLTLIATANQGSEATYESGFVIDKFPISRPNLTFSTLTVSNMSPEDSSIYLCSVDRQGSLETQYFGPGTRLLVL.

Only a few counts were recorded for this clonotype. Written as DNA, the CDR3 is TGTGCCAGCAGCCCCCCCGGGACAGGGGGCGACGAGCAGTACTTC. It codes for CASSPPGTGGDEQYF. The V and J genes are TRBV7-9 and TRBJ2-1; TRBD1 agrees at 12 bases. TRBJ2-7 matches the DNA end more closely, so the J call is doubtful. The CDR3 runs 15 residues. Germline-derived CDR1 and CDR2 are SEHNR and FQNEAQ (reference sequence).

This chain joins TRBV20-1 and TRBJ2-7; D may be TRBD2 (5 bases). CDR3 length: 11 residues. The V and J ends lost 3 bases and 7 bases respectively, with 10 bases between them. Germline loops: CDR1 DFQATT, CDR2 SNEGSKA (reference sequence). As DNA, the CDR3 is TGCAGTGCTAGGTCGGGCGGGGAGCAGTACTTC. Translation gives CSARSGGEQYF.

This rearrangement joins TRBV29-1 to TRBJ2-1; no reliable D call. CDR1 is SQVTM, CDR2 ANQGSEA, per germline. Trimming shortened V by 3 bases and J by 2 bases, and 14 bases separated the two germline ends. The CDR3 is 15 amino acids. The CDR3, as DNA: TGCAGCGTTGACTACGGAACAGTGCCCTACAATGAGCAGTTCTTC. Amino acid sequence: CSVDYGTVPYNEQFF.

This clonotype occurred once. The chain couples TRBV20-1 to TRBJ2-1, with 14 nucleotides matching TRBD2. The germline gives CDR1 DFQATT, CDR2 SNEGSKA (reference sequence). V lost 2 bases, J lost 4 bases, and 10 bases stayed unmatched. This CDR3 is built from 18 residues. The chain's CDR3 is CSARQTSGRAPNYNEQFF. As DNA, the CDR3 is TGCAGTGCTAGACAGACTAGCGGGAGGGCCCCCAATTACAATGAGCAGTTCTTC.

CDR3 DNA sequence: TGTGCCAGCAGTTTAGCCGGGACAGGGGGTTACTACGAGCAGTACTTC. Its translation is CASSLAGTGGYYEQYF. The gene calls are TRBV27 and TRBJ2-7; TRBD1 aligns across 11 bases. Germline V gene lookup returns CDR1 MNHEY and CDR2 SMNVEV (reference sequence). The CDR3 has 16 amino acids. V shed 2 bases, J shed 3 bases, and the junction held 6 bases outside the gene matches.